The rows below give T cell receptor beta chains drawn from one sample of a study of blood T cells in healthy people across ages. Via MiXCR, TCRdb re-called the 5' RACE reads, giving one row per CDR3 protein. The table has around 790,000 distinct CDR3 sequences, 44% seen once. The source material was blood. The receptor set was obtained from a man in his 60s in good health. Both conserved end residues are part of each CDR3. The order of the fields is CDR3 length, clone size, V gene, D gene, J gene, CDR3 DNA, CDR3 protein. The D gene is left open where the match is weak. A clone size is listed for some rows: how often the clone was seen (once, few, many), or a class if it is expanded.

length: 16
size: -
V: TRBV6-5
D: TRBD1
J: TRBJ2-1
DNA: TGTGCCAGCACCTCTTGGGGGACAGGGGGCTACAATGAGCAGTTCTTC
CDR3: CASTSWGTGGYNEQFF

length: 12
size: -
V: TRBV20-1
D: -
J: TRBJ1-2
DNA: TGCAGTGCTGCGCAGGGAATATATGGCTACACCTTC
CDR3: CSAAQGIYGYTF

length: 14
size: few
V: TRBV7-2
D: TRBD2
J: TRBJ2-7
DNA: TGTGCCAGCCGACCAGCGGGGGGTTCCTACGAGCAGTACTTC
CDR3: CASRPAGGSYEQYF

length: 12
size: -
V: TRBV7-2
D: -
J: TRBJ2-5
DNA: TGTGCCAGCAGCTTAGCGACCCCCGACCAGTACTTC
CDR3: CASSLATPDQYF

length: 15
size: -
V: TRBV29-1
D: TRBD1
J: TRBJ1-2
DNA: TGCAGCGTTTCGGATCGGGACAGCCCTAACTATGGCTACACCTTC
CDR3: CSVSDRDSPNYGYTF

length: 14
size: few
V: TRBV20-1
D: -
J: TRBJ2-7
DNA: TGCAGTGCTAGTCAAAACCGGGGGGCGGGGGAGCAGTACTTC
CDR3: CSASQNRGAGEQYF

length: 12
size: -
V: TRBV20-1
D: -
J: TRBJ1-1
DNA: TGCAGTGCTGCAGGGTACGTCGGTGAAGCTTTCTTT
CDR3: CSAAGYVGEAFF

length: 15
size: few
V: TRBV24-1
D: -
J: TRBJ2-1
DNA: TGTGCCACCAGTGATCCCCCTGGTCCGGGAAATGAGCAGTTCTTC
CDR3: CATSDPPGPGNEQFF

length: 15
size: few
V: TRBV4-3
D: -
J: TRBJ2-1
DNA: TGCGCCAGCAGCCTGGAAAACAGGGCCTACAATGAGCAGTTCTTC
CDR3: CASSLENRAYNEQFF

length: 12
size: -
V: TRBV14
D: -
J: TRBJ1-5
DNA: TGTGCCAGCAGCCAAGGGACTCAGCCCCAGCATTTT
CDR3: CASSQGTQPQHF

length: 15
size: -
V: TRBV20-1
D: -
J: TRBJ2-1
DNA: TGCAGTGCTAGAGATACTGCGGGTATAAGGGGTGAGCAGTTCTTC
CDR3: CSARDTAGIRGEQFF

length: 14
size: -
V: TRBV20-1
D: -
J: TRBJ2-2
DNA: TGCAGTGCCCAATGGGGGGTGGGCACCGGGGGGCTGTTTTTT
CDR3: CSAQWGVGTGGLFF

length: 15
size: -
V: TRBV5-1
D: -
J: TRBJ1-5
DNA: TGCGCCAGCAGCCCCCAGGCGGGTCGGGATCAGCCCCAGCATTTT
CDR3: CASSPQAGRDQPQHF

length: 14
size: few
V: TRBV29-1
D: TRBD1
J: TRBJ2-1
DNA: TGCAGCGGTGTGCTACCCCCGGGACAGCTTGAGCAGTTCTTC
CDR3: CSGVLPPGQLEQFF

length: 17
size: few
V: TRBV7-8
D: TRBD2
J: TRBJ2-3
DNA: TGTGCCAGCAGCTTAGGGACTAGCGGGGGTCAGACAGATACGCAGTATTTT
CDR3: CASSLGTSGGQTDTQYF

length: 14
size: -
V: TRBV18
D: -
J: TRBJ2-7
DNA: TGTGCCAGCTCACCCCGGGCGCGGGGCGACGAGCAGTACTTC
CDR3: CASSPRARGDEQYF

length: 14
size: few
V: TRBV20-1
D: -
J: TRBJ1-1
DNA: TGCAGTGCTAGGCCGGGGGCGGAAGACACTGAAGCTTTCTTT
CDR3: CSARPGAEDTEAFF

length: 15
size: few
V: TRBV2
D: -
J: TRBJ2-7
DNA: TGTGCCAGCTGTCCCACGGCGGGGATTCCCTACGAGCAGTACTTC
CDR3: CASCPTAGIPYEQYF

length: 11
size: once
V: TRBV7-9
D: -
J: TRBJ2-1
DNA: TGTGCCAGCAGCTTAGTTGATGAGCGGTTCTTC
CDR3: CASSLVDERFF

length: 17
size: -
V: TRBV6-2/TRBV6-3
D: TRBD1
J: TRBJ2-4
DNA: TGTGCCAGCAGTTACGTAACCGGGACAGGCTTCTACAATGAGCAGTACTTC
CDR3: CASSYVTGTGFYNEQYF

length: 13
size: -
V: TRBV20-1
D: -
J: TRBJ2-5
DNA: TGCAGTGCTAGAGATCTTGGGGAGGAGACCCAGTACTTC
CDR3: CSARDLGEETQYF

length: 15
size: -
V: TRBV7-9
D: TRBD1
J: TRBJ2-5
DNA: TGTGCCAGCAGCTTGGTAGACAGGGGGGAAGAGACCCAGTACTTC
CDR3: CASSLVDRGEETQYF

length: 14
size: -
V: TRBV27
D: TRBD1
J: TRBJ2-3
DNA: TGTGCCAGCACAAGACAGGGGGCCTCGGATACGCAGTATTTT
CDR3: CASTRQGASDTQYF

length: 17
size: few
V: TRBV7-2
D: -
J: TRBJ2-3
DNA: TGTGCCAGCAGCTTACGCAGGAGCTATTCTAGCACAGATACGCAGTATTTT
CDR3: CASSLRRSYSSTDTQYF

length: 15
size: few
V: TRBV5-4
D: TRBD1
J: TRBJ2-5
DNA: TGTGCCAGCAGGAAAACCGGGACAGGCGGGGATGAGCAGTACTTC
CDR3: CASRKTGTGGDEQYF

length: 14
size: -
V: TRBV6-5
D: -
J: TRBJ2-2
DNA: TGTGCCAGCAGTTATTGGAGGAACACCGGGGAGCTGTTTTTT
CDR3: CASSYWRNTGELFF

length: 14
size: -
V: TRBV20-1
D: TRBD1
J: TRBJ1-1
DNA: TGCAGTGCCCAAGGCGGACAGGGAGTCACTGAAGCTTTCTTT
CDR3: CSAQGGQGVTEAFF

length: 14
size: -
V: TRBV21-1
D: -
J: TRBJ1-5
DNA: TGTGCCAGCAGCAAAGCCCCAGGTTGCCAGCCCCAGCATTTT
CDR3: CASSKAPGCQPQHF

length: 14
size: many
V: TRBV10-3
D: TRBD1
J: TRBJ2-1
DNA: TGTGCCATCAGAGGGGGACAGACCTACAATGAGCAGTTCTTC
CDR3: CAIRGGQTYNEQFF

length: 16
size: few
V: TRBV5-1
D: -
J: TRBJ2-3
DNA: TGCGCCAGCAGCTTGAGAGGACAGCGAGAGACAGATACGCAGTATTTT
CDR3: CASSLRGQRETDTQYF

length: 15
size: -
V: TRBV12-5
D: TRBD2
J: TRBJ2-1
DNA: TGTGCTAGTGGTCCTGGACTAGCGGGGAGGAGTGAGCAGTTCTTC
CDR3: CASGPGLAGRSEQFF

length: 16
size: -
V: TRBV5-1
D: -
J: TRBJ2-2
DNA: TGCGCCAGCAGCTTGGCCTCTACAGCGAACACCGGGGAGCTGTTTTTT
CDR3: CASSLASTANTGELFF

length: 15
size: -
V: TRBV29-1
D: -
J: TRBJ2-1
DNA: TGCAGCGTTGAAGATCCGTCCCTAGCGAGTAATGAGCAGTTCTTC
CDR3: CSVEDPSLASNEQFF

length: 14
size: -
V: TRBV20-1
D: -
J: TRBJ2-7
DNA: TGCAGTGCGGTCCAGGGTGGGCCCACCTACGAGCAGTACTTC
CDR3: CSAVQGGPTYEQYF

length: 15
size: -
V: TRBV11-2
D: -
J: TRBJ2-7
DNA: TGTGCCAGCAGCCTCAGTGACGGTCCTCGCTACGAGCAGTACTTC
CDR3: CASSLSDGPRYEQYF

length: 15
size: -
V: TRBV7-3
D: TRBD2
J: TRBJ2-5
DNA: TGTGCCAGCAGCTCCGTGGGACTACCCGGAGAGACCCAGTACTTC
CDR3: CASSSVGLPGETQYF

length: 16
size: few
V: TRBV5-1
D: TRBD2
J: TRBJ2-3
DNA: TGCGCCAGCAGCCAGACTAGCGGGGCGGGTACAGATACGCAGTATTTT
CDR3: CASSQTSGAGTDTQYF

length: 11
size: few
V: TRBV10-3
D: -
J: TRBJ2-1
DNA: TGTGCCGGGGGGGGCAGGAATGAGCAGTTCTTC
CDR3: CAGGGRNEQFF

length: 15
size: -
V: TRBV5-1
D: -
J: TRBJ2-1
DNA: TGCGCCAACAGCTTGAGGGGGGGATCAGACAATGAGCAGTTCTTC
CDR3: CANSLRGGSDNEQFF

length: 14
size: -
V: TRBV7-2
D: TRBD2
J: TRBJ2-1
DNA: TGTGCCAGCAGCGTTAGCGGGGACCACAATGAGCAGTTCTTC
CDR3: CASSVSGDHNEQFF

length: 15
size: few
V: TRBV7-2
D: -
J: TRBJ2-3
DNA: TGTGCCAGCAGCATTCTAGTGCCCGCACAGGATACGCAGTATTTT
CDR3: CASSILVPAQDTQYF

length: 13
size: -
V: TRBV18
D: -
J: TRBJ1-1
DNA: TGTGCCAGCTCACCTGATCTGGGGACTGAAGCTTTCTTT
CDR3: CASSPDLGTEAFF

length: 11
size: -
V: TRBV14
D: -
J: TRBJ2-7
DNA: TGTGCCAGCAGCCTAAACAACAAGCAGTACTTC
CDR3: CASSLNNKQYF

length: 16
size: -
V: TRBV10-1
D: TRBD2
J: TRBJ2-5
DNA: TGCGCCAGCAGTGAGTCGCTCAGCGGGGGAGCGGAGACCCAGTACTTC
CDR3: CASSESLSGGAETQYF

length: 16
size: -
V: TRBV29-1
D: TRBD2
J: TRBJ2-5
DNA: TGCAGCGTTGAAGATCGAGAGGGACTAGCGCGTCATGAGCAGTACTTC
CDR3: CSVEDREGLARHEQYF

length: 16
size: -
V: TRBV29-1
D: -
J: TRBJ2-4
DNA: TGCAGCGTTGAAGATCGGCAGGGGCTAGCCAAAAACATTCAGTACTTC
CDR3: CSVEDRQGLAKNIQYF

length: 15
size: -
V: TRBV25-1
D: TRBD1
J: TRBJ2-1
DNA: TGTGCCAGCAGTGACCCGGGACAGGGGGACAATGAGCAGTTCTTC
CDR3: CASSDPGQGDNEQFF

length: 15
size: few
V: TRBV11-2
D: -
J: TRBJ2-3
DNA: TGTGCCAGCAGCTTAGGGGGCGCGGTCCCAGATACGCAGTATTTT
CDR3: CASSLGGAVPDTQYF

length: 15
size: -
V: TRBV6-2/TRBV6-3
D: -
J: TRBJ1-6
DNA: TGTGCCACCTCGGGATGGGGGTATGAGTCTTCACCCCTCCACTTT
CDR3: CATSGWGYESSPLHF

length: 17
size: -
V: TRBV7-2
D: TRBD2
J: TRBJ2-7
DNA: TGTGCCAGCAGCCTAGAGGGACTAGCGGGGACCTACTACGAGCAGTACTTC
CDR3: CASSLEGLAGTYYEQYF

length: 15
size: few
V: TRBV5-4
D: TRBD2
J: TRBJ2-1
DNA: TGTGCCAGCAGCTTGACGGGGGGGGCCCACAATGAGCAGTTCTTC
CDR3: CASSLTGGAHNEQFF

length: 14
size: -
V: TRBV3-1
D: -
J: TRBJ2-7
DNA: TGTGCCAGCAGCCAAGATCCCCAGGGCTACGAGCAGTACTTC
CDR3: CASSQDPQGYEQYF

length: 11
size: -
V: TRBV20-1
D: -
J: TRBJ2-7
DNA: TGCAGTGCTCGGGACAAAGTGGAGCAGTACTTC
CDR3: CSARDKVEQYF

length: 15
size: few
V: TRBV6-5
D: TRBD1
J: TRBJ1-2
DNA: TGTGCCAGCAGACCACCGGGACAGGGGGCCTATGGCTACACCTTC
CDR3: CASRPPGQGAYGYTF

length: 13
size: -
V: TRBV20-1
D: -
J: TRBJ1-1
DNA: TGCAGTGCTAAGGTCCCGGGGAACACTGAAGCTTTCTTT
CDR3: CSAKVPGNTEAFF

length: 15
size: many
V: TRBV29-1
D: -
J: TRBJ2-7
DNA: TGCAGCGTTGAAGATCGCGAGGGTGCCCACTACGAGCAGTACTTC
CDR3: CSVEDREGAHYEQYF

length: 12
size: few
V: TRBV6-6
D: -
J: TRBJ2-7
DNA: TGTGCCAGCAGTTACGGATACGGGGAGCAGTACTTC
CDR3: CASSYGYGEQYF

length: 11
size: few
V: TRBV12-3/TRBV12-4
D: -
J: TRBJ2-3
DNA: TGTGCCAGTACCCGCGCAGATACGCAGTATTTT
CDR3: CASTRADTQYF